This TCR beta chain is drawn from a study of cytomegalovirus exposure and HLA in healthy donors. The germline CDR1 and CDR2 sequences are SGHNT and YENEEA. This CDR3 region has 15 residues. V gave up 0 bases and J gave up 4 bases, with 11 bases separating them. PCR primers comprised 60 Vbeta and 13 Jbeta primers. Generated by immunoSEQ multiplex PCR, the TCRdb table keeps only in-frame clones and is missing some. The repertoire holds roughly 150,000 clones, with 64% as singletons. This chain links TRBV11-3 with TRBJ2-3; D may be TRBD1 (5 bases). The specimen sequenced was PBMCs. The TCR originated in a woman in her twenties or thirties in good health and CMV-seropositive. CDR3 nucleotide sequence: TGTGCCAGCAGCTTAGAGTGGTTAGGGGCAGATACGCAGTATTTT. Its translation: CASSLEWLGADTQYF.